The 6 T cell receptor beta chains given below trace back to one sample, sequenced in a study of human T cells and chemical hapten exposure (dated by TCRdb to about 2021). The intended sense of this specimen's time point label: pre-sensitization, week 0. What this sample's treatment or condition label stands for: therapeutic diphenylcyclopropenone sensitization with weekly scalp DPC. Library prep was done by RACE. This sample was sequenced with a NextSeq 500. In TCRdb, the public reads were trimmed at Q25 with fastp and aligned with MiXCR, with productive beta chains retained. CDR3 protein duplicates are merged, each entry listing the most common genes and DNA. The sample profile shows 50,000 to 65,000 distinct CDR3 sequences; roughly 8.8% of them were found once. The leading ten clones occupy around 14% of the sample. The sequencing here drew on whole blood, taken in connection with sensitization to the hapten diphenylcyclopropenone (DPC). The origin of the receptors is a middle-aged woman with alopecia areata. Some clones in this sample may be carry-over from other donors' samples.

This clonotype occurred a few times. J is TRBJ1-2 and V is TRBV7-9; D ambiguous. V shed 3 bases and J shed 5 bases, with 22 bases lying between them. Germline loops: CDR1 SEHNR, CDR2 FQNEAQ (reference sequence). The CDR3 contains 17 residues. CDR3 region: CASSFFGNPSFAYGYTF. DNA for the CDR3: TGTGCCAGCAGCTTTTTTGGTAATCCCTCTTTTGCTTATGGCTACACCTTC.

This clonotype was picked up many times. The CDR3 is CASSLIEWGAPTDTQYF. The CDR3 DNA reads TGTGCCAGCAGCCTCATAGAGTGGGGGGCCCCCACAGATACGCAGTATTTT. The chain carries TRBV7-6 and TRBJ2-3, with D perhaps TRBD1 or TRBD2 (6 bases each). CDR1 and CDR2 (germline): SGHVS, FNYEAQ. This CDR3 spans 17 amino acids. V was cut by 5 bases and J by 2 bases, with 20 bases left in between.

This clonotype was detected many times. The chain joins TRBV2 to TRBJ2-7; TRBD2 matches at 8 bases. V dropped 8 bases and J dropped 2; count of bases not matched to a gene: 5. Germline lookup yields CDR1 SNHLY and CDR2 FYNNEI. CDR3 size: 13 residues. The CDR3 protein is CASETSETYEQYF. The CDR3 DNA reads TGTGCCAGCGAGACTAGCGAAACCTACGAGCAGTACTTC.

This clonotype was seen a few times. The V call is TRBV29-1, the J call TRBJ1-2; perhaps TRBD1 as D (6 bases). This CDR3 spans 14 amino acids. Per the germline V gene, CDR1 is SQVTM and CDR2 is ANQGSEA. The V end lost 4 bases, the J end lost 5 bases, and 17 bases lay between the germline ends. CDR3 sequence reads: CSVGGQQYSYGYTF. CDR3 DNA: TGCAGCGTTGGAGGACAGCAGTACAGTTATGGCTACACCTTC.

The table lists this clonotype with many counts. The J gene is TRBJ2-3, the V gene TRBV3-1, with 14 bases identical to TRBD2. Per the germline V gene, CDR1 is LGHDT and CDR2 is YNNKEL (reference sequence). J gave up 0 bases and V 1 base, and 3 bases lay outside the gene matches. The CDR3 runs to 18 residues. The CDR3 reads CASSQGTSGGTSTDTQYF. In DNA form, the CDR3 reads TGTGCCAGCAGCCAAGGGACTAGCGGGGGGACGAGCACAGATACGCAGTATTTT.

This clonotype was seen at least ten times. The V gene is TRBV30, the J gene TRBJ2-7; 7 nucleotides match TRBD1. The CDR3 sequence is 13 residues long. The V gene end was trimmed by 3 bases and the J gene end by 7 bases; junction bases not matched to a gene: 9. Per germline, CDR1 GTSNPN and CDR2 SVGIG (reference sequence). CDR3 nucleotide sequence: TGTGCCTGGAGCAGGGACAGCACGAGGGAGCAGTACTTC. This gives the protein CAWSRDSTREQYF.